These T cell receptor beta chains were read from a single sample in a study of CD8+CD57+ T cells in acquired aplastic anemia. TCRdb reprocessed the reads with MiXCR, giving one entry per CDR3 protein. Of around 180,000 distinct CDR3 sequences detected, under 75% appear once; the ten largest clones hold over 40%. Sequencing input: sorted CD4+, CD8+, or CD8+CD57+ T cells (not recorded which) from PBMCs. These receptors all stem from a human donor in good health. Each CDR3 is given with its conserved first and last residue. The D gene is left open where the match is weak. Only some rows state a clone size, as once, few, many or a class for expanded clones.

TRBV7-8	NA	NA	TRBJ2-3	CASSFWRGTDTQYF	TGTGCCAGCAGCTTTTGGAGGGGGACAGATACGCAGTATTTT
TRBV5-1	TRBD2	NA	TRBJ2-3	CASSLGSGGTSDTQYF	TGCGCCAGCAGCTTGGGAAGCGGGGGGACATCAGATACGCAGTATTTT
TRBV7-9	NA	once	TRBJ2-7	CASSAGPTGSSYEQYF	TGTGCCAGCAGCGCGGGCCCCACAGGAAGCTCCTACGAGCAGTACTTC
TRBV2	TRBD1	many	TRBJ2-1	CASTLGQTYNEQFF	TGTGCCAGCACCCTGGGACAGACATACAATGAGCAGTTCTTC
TRBV19	NA	NA	TRBJ1-1	CASSKQGMNTEAFF	TGTGCCAGTAGTAAACAGGGAATGAACACTGAAGCTTTCTTT
TRBV20-1	NA	few	TRBJ1-2	CSARAGNYGYTF	TGCAGTGCTAGGGCAGGGAACTATGGCTACACCTTC
TRBV30	NA	many	TRBJ2-7	CAWNQGLGDEQYF	TGTGCCTGGAACCAGGGGCTGGGCGACGAGCAGTACTTC
TRBV19	NA	NA	TRBJ1-1	CASSMGGRLNTEAFF	TGTGCCAGTAGTATGGGGGGCAGGCTGAACACTGAAGCTTTCTTT
TRBV29-1	NA	many	TRBJ2-7	CSGRVGLGEQYF	TGCAGCGGCCGGGTAGGGCTGGGCGAGCAGTACTTC
TRBV24-1	TRBD1	NA	TRBJ2-7	CATGTGGAYEQYF	TGTGCCACCGGGACAGGGGGGGCCTACGAGCAGTACTTC
TRBV9	NA	NA	TRBJ2-7	CASSVAAGSYEQYF	TGTGCCAGCAGCGTAGCGGCAGGGAGCTACGAGCAGTACTTC
TRBV29-1	NA	few	TRBJ2-7	CSVEGAWGEQYF	TGCAGCGTTGAAGGGGCCTGGGGCGAGCAGTACTTC
TRBV7-6	NA	NA	TRBJ2-7	CASSSMGSYEQYF	TGTGCCAGCAGCTCAATGGGGAGCTACGAGCAGTACTTC
TRBV7-2	NA	NA	TRBJ2-6	CASSPRAGTGANVLTF	TGTGCCAGCAGCCCGAGGGCAGGGACCGGGGCCAACGTCCTGACTTTC
TRBV10-3	TRBD1	NA	TRBJ1-4	CAISLGQEEKLFF	TGTGCCATCAGCCTCGGACAGGAAGAAAAACTGTTTTTT
TRBV15	TRBD2	NA	TRBJ2-7	CATSRDFSGRVGYEQYF	TGTGCCACCAGCAGAGATTTTAGCGGGAGAGTGGGCTACGAGCAGTACTTC
TRBV6-9	TRBD1	NA	TRBJ2-3	CASRPRDRWTDTQYF	TGTGCCAGCAGACCCAGGGACAGATGGACAGATACGCAGTATTTT
TRBV7-9	TRBD1	NA	TRBJ1-1	CASSLRQGITTEAFF	TGTGCCAGCAGCCTCCGACAGGGGATAACAACTGAAGCTTTCTTT
TRBV25-1	TRBD1	NA	TRBJ2-5	CASSATGGGWRETQYF	TGTGCCAGCAGTGCTACAGGGGGCGGTTGGCGAGAGACCCAGTACTTC
TRBV20-1	NA	NA	TRBJ1-2	CSARGVANYGYTF	TGCAGTGCTAGAGGGGTCGCTAACTATGGCTACACCTTC
TRBV4-3	NA	NA	TRBJ1-6	CASSQDRRTSPLHF	TGCGCCAGCAGCCAAGACAGAAGAACGTCACCCCTCCACTTT
TRBV7-9	NA	NA	TRBJ1-1	CASSSSWGMESEAFF	TGTGCCAGCAGCTCTTCCTGGGGGATGGAATCTGAAGCTTTCTTT
TRBV5-1	TRBD1	many	TRBJ1-1	CASSPTGGVWSAFF	TGCGCCAGCAGCCCGACAGGGGGCGTTTGGTCGGCTTTCTTT
TRBV27	NA	NA	TRBJ2-7	CASSDLGVSYEQYF	TGTGCCAGCAGTGATCTGGGGGTGTCCTACGAGCAGTACTTC
TRBV5-8	NA	few	TRBJ2-1	CASSSQGFLLGNEQFF	TGTGCCAGCAGCTCCCAGGGTTTTCTCCTAGGCAATGAGCAGTTCTTC
TRBV7-9	TRBD2	once	TRBJ2-2	CATPIFVGTSTGELFF	TGTGCCACCCCGATTTTTGTAGGGACTAGCACCGGGGAGCTGTTTTTT
TRBV2	TRBD1	NA	TRBJ2-7	CASSEGTGSYEQYF	TGTGCCAGCAGTGAAGGGACAGGGAGCTACGAGCAGTACTTC
TRBV7-3	TRBD2	NA	TRBJ2-3	CASSLPGLAGGRVGTQYF	TGTGCCAGCAGCTTACCGGGACTAGCGGGAGGGAGGGTAGGTACGCAGTATTTT
TRBV7-8	NA	NA	TRBJ1-2	CASSSAGASSAYGYTF	TGTGCCAGCAGCTCGGCGGGGGCCTCTTCGGCCTATGGCTACACCTTC
TRBV9	NA	NA	TRBJ2-7	CASSFSAYEQYF	TGTGCCAGCAGCTTTTCAGCCTACGAGCAGTACTTC
TRBV20-1	TRBD1	NA	TRBJ2-7	CSARERGRGRGAYEQYF	TGCAGTGCTAGAGAGAGGGGCAGGGGGCGAGGCGCCTACGAGCAGTACTTC
TRBV7-2	TRBD2	NA	TRBJ2-1	CASIIAGGGHYNEQFF	TGTGCCAGCATTATAGCGGGGGGGGGACACTACAATGAGCAGTTCTTC
TRBV11-2	NA	NA	TRBJ2-7	CASSRPPGNSYEQYF	TGTGCCAGCAGCCGACCTCCGGGGAACTCCTACGAGCAGTACTTC
TRBV12-5	TRBD2	NA	TRBJ2-5	CASARTLAGERETQYF	TGTGCTAGTGCCCGAACGCTAGCGGGAGAACGGGAGACCCAGTACTTC
TRBV5-1	NA	NA	TRBJ2-3	CASSFFGWDTQYF	TGCGCCAGCAGCTTTTTTGGTTGGGATACGCAGTATTTT
TRBV7-9	TRBD1	NA	TRBJ2-7	CASSPTMGQDAYEQYF	TGTGCCAGCAGCCCTACCATGGGACAGGATGCCTACGAGCAGTACTTC
TRBV7-9	NA	once	TRBJ2-7	CASSARQRSYEQYF	TGTGCCAGCAGTGCCCGACAGCGCTCCTACGAGCAGTACTTC
TRBV10-3	NA	NA	TRBJ1-5	CATSSLPGEQQHF	TGTGCCACCAGTTCACTCCCAGGGGAGCAACAGCATTTT
TRBV15	NA	NA	TRBJ2-7	CATSTSGYQGEQYF	TGTGCCACCAGCACTTCAGGGTACCAGGGGGAGCAGTACTTC
TRBV15	TRBD2	NA	TRBJ2-1	CATSSPTSGRDKNEQFF	TGTGCCACCAGCAGCCCCACTAGCGGGAGGGATAAAAATGAGCAGTTCTTC
TRBV7-9	NA	NA	TRBJ2-3	CASSLEQEVLDTQYF	TGTGCCAGCAGCTTAGAACAGGAGGTTCTGGATACGCAGTATTTT
TRBV5-5	NA	many	TRBJ2-1	CASSFLGGRLGNEQFF	TGTGCCAGCAGCTTCCTTGGTGGGAGGCTGGGGAATGAGCAGTTCTTC
TRBV19	NA	once	TRBJ1-5	CASSIDATGLNQPQHF	TGTGCCAGTAGTATAGACGCGACAGGCCTCAATCAGCCCCAGCATTTT
TRBV28	NA	many	TRBJ2-5	CASSGGGETQYF	TGTGCCAGCAGTGGTGGTGGGGAGACCCAGTACTTC
TRBV9	NA	few	TRBJ2-4	CASGGGNIQYF	TGTGCCAGCGGAGGGGGAAACATTCAGTACTTC
TRBV19	NA	NA	TRBJ1-3	CASSTGNTIYF	TGTGCCAGTAGTACTGGAAACACCATATATTTT
TRBV24-1	TRBD1	NA	TRBJ1-5	CATSADRVDQPQHF	TGTGCCACCAGTGCCGACAGGGTCGATCAGCCCCAGCATTTT
TRBV19	NA	NA	TRBJ1-1	CASSLVSYAEAFF	TGTGCCAGTAGTTTGGTATCTTATGCTGAAGCTTTCTTT
TRBV9	NA	NA	TRBJ2-2	CASSVSQVTGELFF	TGTGCCAGCAGCGTAAGCCAGGTAACCGGGGAGCTGTTTTTT
TRBV2	NA	once	TRBJ2-7	CASQGSCYEQYF	TGTGCAAGCCAGGGAAGTTGCTACGAGCAGTACTTC
TRBV19	TRBD1	NA	TRBJ1-3	CASRLSDRGPGNTIYF	TGTGCCAGTAGGCTCTCGGACAGGGGGCCTGGAAACACCATATATTTT
TRBV10-1	TRBD2	NA	TRBJ2-1	CASRGLANEQFF	TGCGCCAGCAGAGGACTAGCCAATGAGCAGTTCTTC
TRBV29-1	NA	NA	TRBJ2-7	CSALGMGNSYEQYF	TGCAGCGCCCTGGGGATGGGGAACTCCTACGAGCAGTACTTC
TRBV6-1	NA	many	TRBJ2-7	CASRAYEQYF	TGTGCCAGCAGGGCCTACGAGCAGTACTTC
TRBV4-1	NA	NA	TRBJ1-2	CASSQAGSAIYGYTF	TGCGCCAGCAGCCAAGCCGGGTCAGCTATCTATGGCTACACCTTC